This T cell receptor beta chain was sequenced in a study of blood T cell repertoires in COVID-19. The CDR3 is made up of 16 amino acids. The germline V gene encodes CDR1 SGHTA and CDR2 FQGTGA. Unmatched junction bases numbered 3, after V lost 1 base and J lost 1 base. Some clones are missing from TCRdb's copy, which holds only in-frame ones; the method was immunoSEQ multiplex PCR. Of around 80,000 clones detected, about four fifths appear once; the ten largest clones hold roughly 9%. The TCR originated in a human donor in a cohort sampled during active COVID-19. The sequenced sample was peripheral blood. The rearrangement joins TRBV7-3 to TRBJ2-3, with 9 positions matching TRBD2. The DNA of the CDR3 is TGTGCCAGCAGCTTAAAGCGGGGGGCTGGCACAGATACGCAGTATTTT. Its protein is CASSLKRGAGTDTQYF.